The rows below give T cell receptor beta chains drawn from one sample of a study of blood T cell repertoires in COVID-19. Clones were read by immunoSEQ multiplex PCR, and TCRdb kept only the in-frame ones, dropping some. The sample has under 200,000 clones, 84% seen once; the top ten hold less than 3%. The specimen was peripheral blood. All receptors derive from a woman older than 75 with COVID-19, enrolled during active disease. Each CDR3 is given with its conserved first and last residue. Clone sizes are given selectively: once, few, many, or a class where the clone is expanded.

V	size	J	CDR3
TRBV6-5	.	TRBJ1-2	CASSYTTRLSNYGYTF
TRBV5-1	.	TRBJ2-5	CASSAEWGGQETQYF
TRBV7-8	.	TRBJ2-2	CASSSNRGTGELFF
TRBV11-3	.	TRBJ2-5	CASSRVGETQYF
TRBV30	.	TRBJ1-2	CAWSPTANYGYTF
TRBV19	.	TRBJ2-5	CASSISGLAGYQETQYF
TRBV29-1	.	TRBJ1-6	CSVEDQYKPAPLHF
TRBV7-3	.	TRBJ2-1	CASSSPLAAYNEQFF
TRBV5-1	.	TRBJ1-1	CASTRGTGGNTEAFF
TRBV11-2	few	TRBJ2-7	CASSLGLAYYEQYF
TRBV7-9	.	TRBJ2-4	CASSFYLGQGKNIQYF
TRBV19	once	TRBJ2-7	CASSLSAGGNYEQYF
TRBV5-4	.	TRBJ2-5	CASSRYRETQYF
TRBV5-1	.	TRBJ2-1	CASSLGGLDGNEQFF
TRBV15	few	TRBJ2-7	CATSRDRGGYEQYF
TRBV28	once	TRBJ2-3	CASSKARTGKADTQYF
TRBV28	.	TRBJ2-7	CASSLLNYEQYF
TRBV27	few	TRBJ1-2	CASIFWNRGGSGYTF
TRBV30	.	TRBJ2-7	CAWTRTSASYEQYF
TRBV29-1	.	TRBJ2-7	CSVQRDVGYEQYF
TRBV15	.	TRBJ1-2	CATSRRGDSIYGYTF
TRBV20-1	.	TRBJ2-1	CSAMYNEQFF
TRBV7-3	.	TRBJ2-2	CASRPERGISNTGELFF
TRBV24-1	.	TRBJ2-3	CATSLAKSTDTQYF
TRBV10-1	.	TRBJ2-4	CASPPLPGASGSPRVAKNIQYF